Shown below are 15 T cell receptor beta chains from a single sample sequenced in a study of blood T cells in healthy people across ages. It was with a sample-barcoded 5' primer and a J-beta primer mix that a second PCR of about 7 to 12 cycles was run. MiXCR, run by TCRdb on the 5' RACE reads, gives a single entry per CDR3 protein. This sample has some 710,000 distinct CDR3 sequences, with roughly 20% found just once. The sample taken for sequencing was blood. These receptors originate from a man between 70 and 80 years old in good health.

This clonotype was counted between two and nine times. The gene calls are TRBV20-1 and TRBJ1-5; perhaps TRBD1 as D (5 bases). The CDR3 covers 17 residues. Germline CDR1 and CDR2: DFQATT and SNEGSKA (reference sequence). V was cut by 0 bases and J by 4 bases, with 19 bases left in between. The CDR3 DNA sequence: TGCAGTGCTAGAGATTGGGACGGGACCCAGGGAAATCAGCCCCAGCATTTT. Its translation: CSARDWDGTQGNQPQHF.

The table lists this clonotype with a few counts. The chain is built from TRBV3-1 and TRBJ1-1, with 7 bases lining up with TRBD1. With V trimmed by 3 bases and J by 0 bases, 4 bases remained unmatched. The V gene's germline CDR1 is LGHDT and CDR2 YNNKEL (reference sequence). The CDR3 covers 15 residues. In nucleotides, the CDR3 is TGTGCCAGCAGCCATCGAACAGGGGTGAACACTGAAGCTTTCTTT. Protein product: CASSHRTGVNTEAFF.

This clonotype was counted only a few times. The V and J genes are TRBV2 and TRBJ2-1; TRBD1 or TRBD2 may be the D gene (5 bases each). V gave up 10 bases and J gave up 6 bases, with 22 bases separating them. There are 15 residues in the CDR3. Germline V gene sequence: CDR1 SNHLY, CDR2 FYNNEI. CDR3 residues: CANQRTLGITNEQFF. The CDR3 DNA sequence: TGTGCCAACCAAAGGACACTAGGAATTACCAATGAGCAGTTCTTC.

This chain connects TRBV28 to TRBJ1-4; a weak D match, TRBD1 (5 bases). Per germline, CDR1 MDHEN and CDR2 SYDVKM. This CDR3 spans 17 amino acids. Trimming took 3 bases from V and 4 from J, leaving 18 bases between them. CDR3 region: CASSFTGGAFFNEKLFF. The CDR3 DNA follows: TGTGCCAGCAGTTTTACGGGAGGGGCCTTCTTTAATGAAAAACTGTTTTTT.

The CDR3 protein is CSAWARTDTQYF. CDR3 DNA sequence: TGCAGTGCCTGGGCCCGCACAGATACGCAGTATTTT. This chain links TRBV20-1 with TRBJ2-3; no clear D gene. V was clipped by 6 bases and J by 1 base, with 8 bases between them. This CDR3 has 12 amino acids. From germline, CDR1 is DFQATT and CDR2 SNEGSKA (reference sequence).

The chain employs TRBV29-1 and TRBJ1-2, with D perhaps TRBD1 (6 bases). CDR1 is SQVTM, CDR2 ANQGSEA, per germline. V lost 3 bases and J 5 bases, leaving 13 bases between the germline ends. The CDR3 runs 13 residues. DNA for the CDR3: TGCAGCGTTGACACAGGGACTCAGTATGGCTACACCTTC. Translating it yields CSVDTGTQYGYTF. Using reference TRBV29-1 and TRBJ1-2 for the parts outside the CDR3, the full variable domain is SAVISQKPSRDICQRGTSLTIQCQVDSQVTMMFWYRQQPGQSLTLIATANQGSEATYESGFVIDKFPISRPNLTFSTLTVSNMSPEDSSIYLCSVDTGTQYGYTFGSGTRLTVV.

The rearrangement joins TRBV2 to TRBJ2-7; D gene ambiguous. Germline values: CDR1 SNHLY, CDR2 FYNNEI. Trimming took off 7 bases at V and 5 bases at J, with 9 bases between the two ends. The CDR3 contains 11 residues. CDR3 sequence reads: CASNGVHEQYF. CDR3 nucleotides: TGTGCCAGCAACGGTGTCCACGAGCAGTACTTC. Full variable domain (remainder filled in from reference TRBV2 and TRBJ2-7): EPEVTQTPSHQVTQMGQEVILRCVPISNHLYFYWYRQILGQKVEFLVSFYNNEISEKSEIFDDQFSVERPDGSNFTLKIRSTKLEDSAMYFCASNGVHEQYFGPGTRLTVT.

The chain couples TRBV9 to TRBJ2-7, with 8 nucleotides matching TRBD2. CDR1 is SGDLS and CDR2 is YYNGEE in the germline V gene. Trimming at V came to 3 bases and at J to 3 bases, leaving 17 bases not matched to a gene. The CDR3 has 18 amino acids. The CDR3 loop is CASSAEDSGTNTVYEQYV. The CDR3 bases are TGTGCCAGCAGCGCGGAGGATAGCGGGACCAATACAGTCTACGAGCAGTACGTC.

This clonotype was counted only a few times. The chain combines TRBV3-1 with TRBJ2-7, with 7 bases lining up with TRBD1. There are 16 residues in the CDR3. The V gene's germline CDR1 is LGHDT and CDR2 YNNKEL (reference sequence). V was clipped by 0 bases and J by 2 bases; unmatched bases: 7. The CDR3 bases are TGTGCCAGCAGCCAAGATGGGCCGGGGACAGCCTACGAGCAGTACTTC. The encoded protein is CASSQDGPGTAYEQYF.

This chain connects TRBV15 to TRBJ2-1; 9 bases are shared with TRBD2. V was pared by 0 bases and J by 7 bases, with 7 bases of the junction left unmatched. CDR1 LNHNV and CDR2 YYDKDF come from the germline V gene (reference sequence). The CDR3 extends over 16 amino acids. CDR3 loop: CATSRDWASGVNEQFF. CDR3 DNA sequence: TGTGCCACCAGCAGAGATTGGGCTAGCGGGGTAAATGAGCAGTTCTTC.

CDR3 loop: CASSLESLATNEKLFF. In nucleotides, the CDR3 is TGTGCCAGCAGCTTAGAATCGCTTGCAACTAATGAAAAACTGTTTTTT. J is TRBJ1-4 and V is TRBV7-8; D unclear. The CDR3 extends over 16 amino acids. V was trimmed by 1 base and J by 0 bases, leaving 9 bases between them. Per germline, CDR1 SGHVS and CDR2 FQNEAQ.

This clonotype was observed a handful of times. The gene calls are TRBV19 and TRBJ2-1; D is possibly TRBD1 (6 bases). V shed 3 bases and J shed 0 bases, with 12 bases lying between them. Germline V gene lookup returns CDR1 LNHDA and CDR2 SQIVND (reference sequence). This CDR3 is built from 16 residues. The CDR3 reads CASSIGTTISYNEQFF. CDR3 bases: TGTGCCAGTAGTATCGGGACAACGATCTCCTACAATGAGCAGTTCTTC.

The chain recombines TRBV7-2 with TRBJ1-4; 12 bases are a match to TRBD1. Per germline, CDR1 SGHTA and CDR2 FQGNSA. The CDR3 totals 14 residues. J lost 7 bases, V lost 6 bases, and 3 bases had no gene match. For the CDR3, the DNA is TGTGCCAGCAGGGGGGACAGGGGGCCTGAAAAACTGTTTTTT. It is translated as CASRGDRGPEKLFF.

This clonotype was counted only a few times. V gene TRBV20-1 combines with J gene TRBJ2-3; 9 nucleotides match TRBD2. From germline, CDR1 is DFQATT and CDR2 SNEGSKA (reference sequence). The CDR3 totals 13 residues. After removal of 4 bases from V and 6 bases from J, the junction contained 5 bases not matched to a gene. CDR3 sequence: CSATAGGGDTQYF. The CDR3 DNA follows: TGCAGTGCTACAGCGGGGGGCGGGGATACGCAGTATTTT.

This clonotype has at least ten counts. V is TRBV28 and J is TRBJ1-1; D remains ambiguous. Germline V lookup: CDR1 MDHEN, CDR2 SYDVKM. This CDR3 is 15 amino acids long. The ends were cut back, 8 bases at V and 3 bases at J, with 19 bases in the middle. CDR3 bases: TGTGCCAGCCACGGGGTGGGTGTAATAGACACTGAAGCTTTCTTT. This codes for CASHGVGVIDTEAFF.